Reported below is one T cell receptor beta chain. The antigen it recognizes is unknown. No much larger clone exists at a distance of one base, and base qualities are not known. The time point label here, explained by the study, means: week 11, during vaccination. Each vaccine dose, consisting of 300 ug of a 20-mer mutant IDH1 peptide in Montanide, was administered subcutaneously with topical imiquimod. Donors had newly diagnosed WHO grade 3 or 4 IDH1-mutant astrocytomas with loss of nuclear ATRX. The samples were drawn from NOA16, a multicentre, single-arm, open-label phase I trial in Germany that tested a mutant IDH1 peptide vaccine in humans for the first time. Genomic DNA for TCRB sequencing was extracted from EDTA blood using the DNeasy Blood and Tissue Kit. Receptor amplification or capture employed the immunoSEQ multiplex PCR assay. Rearranged TCR beta chain sequences were amplified using the hsTCRB Kit according to the manufacturer's protocol. TCRB libraries were sequenced on an Illumina MiSeq. The paper's processing steps were these. Demultiplexing, trimming and gene mapping were performed with the kit vendor's proprietary platform. TCRdb limited this immuneACCESS table to in-frame rearrangements with V and J called. A share of clones is missing; checked studies link under half to unresolved V genes, and the rest is unexplained. That table gives V, J and clone size, and the DNA gave D and trimming. The table for this sample lists fewer than 70,000 clones; over 75% of them were counted only once. Roughly 1.9% of the sample is taken by the ten largest.

This sample was included in a study of a mutant IDH1 vaccine in newly diagnosed glioma (dated by TCRdb to 2020 to 2022). Concerning the study at large: Eight vaccinations were administered to patients in weeks 1, 3, 5, 7, 11, 15, 19 and 23, corresponding to visits V03 through V10. Of the 25 to 35 treated patients, around 60% were male and roughly 38% were female, and a mean age of approximately 40 years was recorded. Vaccination was initiated 4-6 weeks after radiotherapy alone, or concurrently with temozolomide cycles in the chemotherapy-containing groups. Prior to enrollment, standard therapy consisting of radiotherapy alone, temozolomide alone, or radiochemotherapy with temozolomide had been administered to patients, with the combination being received by most patients. Peripheral blood was collected at six visits: V03 (baseline), V05, V07, V10, V12 and V13. For exploratory analyses, 25 treated patients had longitudinal TCRB deep sequencing done wherever samples were available.

The CDR3 holds 14 amino acids from the cysteine to the phenylalanine. Only the CDR3 DNA is retained, 42 bases long and in frame from the first base. The junction carries 13 bases between V and J, which are trimmed by 4 bases and 4 bases respectively. Taken from the germline V gene (reference sequence), the CDR1 and CDR2 loops are MNHEY and SMNVEV. Study-wide findings and limitations: The authors stated that sample limitations prevented analyses of patient blood samples from being reproduced. No apparent relationship was observed between pseudoprogression and alterations in the top peripheral T cell clonotypes detected by TCRB sequencing. Selection of PBMC samples for TCRB deep sequencing was based on availability. Across multiple MHC alleles, vaccine-induced immune responses were seen in 90% to 95% of patients.

This clonotype was obtained from a man aged 35-49 years with glioma. The rearrangement combines TRBV27 with TRBJ1-1; 6 matching bases give a weak D call of TRBD1. This specimen was PBMCs, taken from a glioma patient whose treatment included an IDH1 peptide vaccine. Here the CDR3 is given as CASSSNTGTTEAFF. In nucleotide form, the sequence is TGTGCCAGCAGTTCTAATACAGGGACCACTGAAGCTTTCTTT.